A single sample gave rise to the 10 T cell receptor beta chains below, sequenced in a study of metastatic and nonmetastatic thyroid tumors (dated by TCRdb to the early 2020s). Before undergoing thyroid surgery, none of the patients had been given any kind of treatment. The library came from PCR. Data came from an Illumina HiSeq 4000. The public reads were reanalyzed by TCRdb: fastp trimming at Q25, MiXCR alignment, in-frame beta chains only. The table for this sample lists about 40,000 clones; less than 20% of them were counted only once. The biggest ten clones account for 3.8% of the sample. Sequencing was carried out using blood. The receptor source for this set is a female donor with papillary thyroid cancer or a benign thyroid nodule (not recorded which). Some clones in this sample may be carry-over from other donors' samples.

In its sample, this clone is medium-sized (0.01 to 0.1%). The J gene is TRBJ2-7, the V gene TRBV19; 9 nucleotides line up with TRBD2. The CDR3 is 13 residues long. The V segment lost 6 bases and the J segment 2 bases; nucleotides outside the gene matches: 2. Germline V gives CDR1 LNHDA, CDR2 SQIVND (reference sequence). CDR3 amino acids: CASRASGTYEQYF. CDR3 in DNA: TGTGCCAGTAGGGCTAGCGGGACCTACGAGCAGTACTTC.

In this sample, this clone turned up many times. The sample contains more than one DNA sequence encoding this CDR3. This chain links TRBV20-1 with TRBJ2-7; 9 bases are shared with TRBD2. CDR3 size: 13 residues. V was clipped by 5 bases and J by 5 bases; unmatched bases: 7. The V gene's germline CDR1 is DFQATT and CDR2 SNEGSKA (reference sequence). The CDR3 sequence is CSADRTSVHEQYF. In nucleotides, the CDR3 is TGCAGTGCTGATAGGACTAGCGTTCACGAGCAGTACTTC.

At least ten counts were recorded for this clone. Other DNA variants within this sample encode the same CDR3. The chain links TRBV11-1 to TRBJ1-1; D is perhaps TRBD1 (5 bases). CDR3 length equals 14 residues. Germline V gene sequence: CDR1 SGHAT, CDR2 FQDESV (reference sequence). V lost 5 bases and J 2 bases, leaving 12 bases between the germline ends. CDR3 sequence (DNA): TGTGCCAGCAGCCTGACAGACGTTAACACTGAAGCTTTCTTT. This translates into CASSLTDVNTEAFF. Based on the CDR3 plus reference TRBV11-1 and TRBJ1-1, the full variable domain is EAEVAQSPRYKITEKSQAVAFWCDPISGHATLYWYRQILGQGPELLVQFQDESVVDDSQLPKDRFSAERLKGVDSTLKIQPAELGDSAMYLCASSLTDVNTEAFFGQGTRLTVV.

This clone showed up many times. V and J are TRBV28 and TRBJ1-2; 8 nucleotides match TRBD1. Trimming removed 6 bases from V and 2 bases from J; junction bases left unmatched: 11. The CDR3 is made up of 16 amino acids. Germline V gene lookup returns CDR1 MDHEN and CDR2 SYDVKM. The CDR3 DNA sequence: TGTGCCAGCAGCCCCCTAGGACAGGGAGCCAACTATGGCTACACCTTC. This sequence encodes CASSPLGQGANYGYTF.

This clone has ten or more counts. This chain's CDR3 is CASSLGQGSIGREQFF. CDR3 DNA sequence: TGCGCCAGCAGCTTAGGACAGGGGAGTATCGGACGGGAGCAGTTCTTC. J is TRBJ2-1 and V is TRBV5-1, with 9 positions matching TRBD1. CDR1 SGHRS and CDR2 YFSETQ come from the germline V gene. The trim removed 2 bases at V and 10 bases at J, leaving 13 bases unmatched. The CDR3 has 16 amino acids.

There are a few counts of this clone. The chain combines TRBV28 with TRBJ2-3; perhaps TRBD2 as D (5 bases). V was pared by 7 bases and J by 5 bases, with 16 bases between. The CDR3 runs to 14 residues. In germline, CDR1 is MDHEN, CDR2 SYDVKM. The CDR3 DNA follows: TGTGCCAGCACGGCGCCGGGCCGGGAAGATACGCAGTATTTT. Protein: CASTAPGREDTQYF. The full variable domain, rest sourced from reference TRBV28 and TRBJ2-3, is DVKVTQSSRYLVKRTGEKVFLECVQDMDHENMFWYRQDPGLGLRLIYFSYDVKMKEKGDIPEGYSVSREKKERFSLILESASTNQTSMYLCASTAPGREDTQYFGPGTRLTVL.

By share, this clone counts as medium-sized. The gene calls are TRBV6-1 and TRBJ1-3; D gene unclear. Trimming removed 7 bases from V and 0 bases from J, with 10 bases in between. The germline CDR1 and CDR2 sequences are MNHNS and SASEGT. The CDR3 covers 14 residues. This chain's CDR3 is CASKLGVSGNTIYF. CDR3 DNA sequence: TGTGCCAGCAAGCTAGGTGTCTCTGGAAACACCATATATTTT.

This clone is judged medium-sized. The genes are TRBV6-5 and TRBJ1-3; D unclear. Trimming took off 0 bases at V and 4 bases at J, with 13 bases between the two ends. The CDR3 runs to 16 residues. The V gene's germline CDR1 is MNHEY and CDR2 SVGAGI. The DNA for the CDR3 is TGTGCCAGCAGTTACTCCCGGACGGGTTTAGGAAACACCATATATTTT. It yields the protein CASSYSRTGLGNTIYF.

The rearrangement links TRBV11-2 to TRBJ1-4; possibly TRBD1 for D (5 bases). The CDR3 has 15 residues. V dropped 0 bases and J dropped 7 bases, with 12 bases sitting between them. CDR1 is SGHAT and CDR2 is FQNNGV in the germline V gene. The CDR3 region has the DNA TGTGCCAGCAGCTTAGAGGGGCTGGGGGGTGAAAAACTGTTTTTT. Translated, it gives CASSLEGLGGEKLFF. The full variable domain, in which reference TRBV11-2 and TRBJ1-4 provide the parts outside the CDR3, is EAGVAQSPRYKIIEKRQSVAFWCNPISGHATLYWYQQILGQGPKLLIQFQNNGVVDDSQLPKDRFSAERLKGVDSTLKIQPAKLEDSAVYLCASSLEGLGGEKLFFGSGTQLSVL.

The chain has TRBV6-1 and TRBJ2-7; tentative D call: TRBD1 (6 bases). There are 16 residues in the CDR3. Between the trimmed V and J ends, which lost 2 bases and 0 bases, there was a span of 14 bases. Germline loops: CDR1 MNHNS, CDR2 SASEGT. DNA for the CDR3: TGTGCCAGCAGTGAACAGGAACAGGGCTACTCCTACGAGCAGTACTTC. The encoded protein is CASSEQEQGYSYEQYF.